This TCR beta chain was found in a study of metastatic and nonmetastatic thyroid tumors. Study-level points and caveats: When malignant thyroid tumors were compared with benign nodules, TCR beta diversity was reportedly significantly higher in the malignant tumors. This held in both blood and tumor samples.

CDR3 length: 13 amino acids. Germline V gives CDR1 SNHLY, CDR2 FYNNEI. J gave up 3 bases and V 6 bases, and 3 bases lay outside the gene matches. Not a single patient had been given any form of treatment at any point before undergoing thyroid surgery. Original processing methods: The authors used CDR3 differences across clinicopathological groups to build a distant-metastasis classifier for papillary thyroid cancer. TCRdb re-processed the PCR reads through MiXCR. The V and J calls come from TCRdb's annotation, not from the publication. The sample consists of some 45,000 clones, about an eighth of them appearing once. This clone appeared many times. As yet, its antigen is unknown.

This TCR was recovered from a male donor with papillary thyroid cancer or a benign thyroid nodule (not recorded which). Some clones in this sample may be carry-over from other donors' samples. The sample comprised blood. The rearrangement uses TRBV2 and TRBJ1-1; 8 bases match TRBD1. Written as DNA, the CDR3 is TGTGCCAGCAGCGCGGACAGGGACACTGAAGCTTTCTTT. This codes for CASSADRDTEAFF.